This T cell receptor beta chain was retrieved from a study of cytomegalovirus exposure and HLA in healthy donors. Notes on the study in general: Roughly even sequencing depth across donors was the assumption behind the presence/absence analyses. Sequencing likely generated an artifact that appeared as a cluster of highly shared sequence variants. In vitro testing confirmed a few CMV-associated chains as specific for CMV antigens.

PCR employed 60 Vbeta and 13 Jbeta primers. Per the original data handling: Later, 65 million to 85 million unique TCR beta chains were counted in an analysis, and about 10 million of them were shared. The method was immunoSEQ multiplex PCR; TCRdb's version includes in-frame clones alone and lacks a portion of them. The V and J calls and clone size come from that table; D and trimming were worked out from the DNA. In the table there are about 210,000 clones, about 80% of which are singletons. In regard to this clone: Its antigen is not identified.

The CDR3 runs 13 residues. With 4 bases removed from V and 4 bases from J, the gap between germline ends came to 12 bases. The germline CDR1 and CDR2 sequences are SGHTS and YDEGEE. The rearrangement joins TRBV5-8 to TRBJ2-7, with a tentative D call TRBD2 (7 bases). Input material: PBMCs. The receptor was isolated from a male donor in good health and CMV-seronegative. The CDR3 DNA sequence: TGTGCCAGCAGCCCGGGGGGCCTATACGAGCAGTACTTC. Its translation is CASSPGGLYEQYF.